This passage covers 22 T cell receptor beta chains from one sample sequenced in a study of shared clonotypes between healthy human individuals. TCRdb keeps only in-frame clones here, not all; method: immunoSEQ multiplex PCR. Here the sample spans around 2,000,000 clones, 90% to 95% being singletons. Sequences were obtained from naive CD4+ T cells sorted from blood. Noted subset: CD45RA+ positively selected. These receptors all stem from a man aged 18-30 years in good health.

V and J are TRBV7-9 and TRBJ2-3; D not resolved. Trimming pared 2 bases from V and 4 bases from J, leaving 10 bases between. The CDR3 extends over 14 amino acids. CDR1 and CDR2 from the germline V gene are SEHNR and FQNEAQ (reference sequence). Written as DNA, the CDR3 is TGTGCCAGCAGCTTAACCGCCTTCTCAGATACGCAGTATTTT. Translating it yields CASSLTAFSDTQYF.

With respect to this clone: The same CDR3 is also encoded by other DNA sequences in this sample. This chain links TRBV7-9 with TRBJ2-1, with 8 bases that match TRBD2. The length of the CDR3 is 15 residues. V trimming: 2 bases; J trimming: 1 base; junction bases outside the gene matches: 1. CDR1 SEHNR and CDR2 FQNEAQ come from the germline V gene (reference sequence). CDR3 residues: CASSLSGGSYNEQFF. CDR3 sequence (DNA): TGTGCCAGCAGCTTATCGGGGGGGTCCTACAATGAGCAGTTCTTC. The complete variable domain, with remaining parts taken from reference TRBV7-9 and TRBJ2-1, reads DTGVSQNPRHKITKRGQNVTFRCDPISEHNRLYWYRQTLGQGPEFLTYFQNEAQLEKSRLLSDRFSAERPKGSFSTLEIQRTEQGDSAMYLCASSLSGGSYNEQFFGPGTRLTVL.

V usage is TRBV9 and J usage is TRBJ1-4; D call uncertain. Germline assignment: CDR1 SGDLS and CDR2 YYNGEE. This CDR3 is built from 17 residues. The V end lost 4 bases, the J end lost 0 bases, and 16 bases lay between the germline ends. The chain's CDR3 is CASSPTRAWATNEKLFF. The CDR3 region has the DNA TGTGCCAGCAGCCCGACAAGAGCGTGGGCAACTAATGAAAAACTGTTTTTT.

This sequence joins TRBV10-3 and TRBJ2-3; 7 bases line up with TRBD1. The V and J ends lost 8 bases and 4 bases, in that order; junction bases with no gene match: 0. Germline V gene data show CDR1 as ENHRY and CDR2 as SYGVKD. The CDR3 length is 11 residues. CDR3 region: CAIGTADTQYF. In DNA, the CDR3 is TGTGCCATCGGGACAGCAGATACGCAGTATTTT.

The chain is built from TRBV19 and TRBJ2-1; tentative D call: TRBD1 (6 bases). The ends were cut back, 1 base at V and 5 bases at J, with 15 bases in the middle. This CDR3 comprises 16 residues. Looked up from germline, CDR1 is LNHDA and CDR2 is SQIVND (reference sequence). CDR3 sequence: CASSIGGRQGHNEQFF. The DNA for the CDR3 is TGTGCCAGTAGTATAGGAGGTCGGCAGGGGCACAATGAGCAGTTCTTC.

V is TRBV18 and J is TRBJ1-2; D may be TRBD1 (6 bases). Trimming stripped 4 bases from V and 0 bases from J, with 15 bases between. Germline values: CDR1 KGHSH, CDR2 LQKENI. The CDR3 has 16 residues. CDR3 residues: CASSLGAGSPNYGYTF. The CDR3 region has the DNA TGTGCCAGCTCACTGGGGGCCGGTAGCCCTAACTATGGCTACACCTTC.

The genes are TRBV18 and TRBJ1-6; D gene unclear. V shed 5 bases and J shed 6 bases, with 14 bases lying between them. This CDR3 contains 15 residues. Looked up from germline, CDR1 is KGHSH and CDR2 is LQKENI. The CDR3 loop reads CASSSTDGGNSPLHF. In DNA form, the CDR3 reads TGTGCCAGCTCATCCACGGACGGAGGTAATTCACCCCTCCACTTT.

The chain links TRBV30 to TRBJ1-2; TRBD1 agrees at 7 bases. In germline, CDR1 is GTSNPN, CDR2 SVGIG (reference sequence). This CDR3 contains 12 residues. V was clipped by 5 bases and J by 4 bases; unmatched bases: 4. CDR3 nucleotides: TGTGCCTGGGGGACAGCGACCTATGGCTACACCTTC. Amino acids: CAWGTATYGYTF.

This chain links TRBV19 with TRBJ1-4, with 10 bases lining up with TRBD1. V lost 3 bases to trimming and J lost 7 bases; unmatched junction nucleotides: 2. Per germline, CDR1 LNHDA and CDR2 SQIVND (reference sequence). This CDR3 contains 14 residues. The CDR3 nucleotides read TGTGCCAGTAGTATGGGACAGGGGTCTGAAAAACTGTTTTTT. This gives the protein CASSMGQGSEKLFF.

Worth noting for this clone: One end of the junction varies from germline; a read error may be responsible. The V call is TRBV5-1, the J call TRBJ1-3, with 9 bases matching TRBD1. Germline lookup yields CDR1 SGHRS and CDR2 YFSETQ. This CDR3 spans 14 amino acids. CDR3 in amino acids: CASSRTGAGDTIYF. The DNA for the CDR3 is TGCGCCAGCAGCAGGACAGGGGCTGGAGACACCATATATTTT.

The V gene is TRBV5-5, the J gene TRBJ1-2; D ambiguous. The ends were cut back, 0 bases at V and 2 bases at J, with 8 bases in the middle. This CDR3 spans 14 amino acids. Looked up from germline, CDR1 is SGHKS and CDR2 is YYEKEE (reference sequence). The CDR3 region has the DNA TGTGCCAGCAGCTTGGCGGGAGGGAACTATGGCTACACCTTC. It codes for CASSLAGGNYGYTF.

About this clone itself: Other DNA sequences in this specimen translate into the identical CDR3. The V gene is TRBV30, the J gene TRBJ1-2; D remains ambiguous. Germline V gives CDR1 GTSNPN, CDR2 SVGIG (reference sequence). The CDR3 contains 11 residues. Deletions cut 2 bases from V and 8 bases from J, with 9 bases between. In DNA, the CDR3 is TGTGCCTGGAGTCCTGGAGGGGGCTACACCTTC. This codes for CAWSPGGGYTF.

The rearrangement uses TRBV25-1 and TRBJ2-5; D tentatively reads TRBD1 or TRBD2 (6 bases each). CDR1 MGHDK and CDR2 SYGVNS come from the germline V gene. V shed 10 bases and J shed 4 bases, with 13 bases lying between them. The CDR3 spans 12 residues. In nucleotides, the CDR3 is TGTGCCACTGGGGGCGGGACAGAGACCCAGTACTTC. It translates to CATGGGTETQYF. The full variable domain, in which reference TRBV25-1 and TRBJ2-5 provide the parts outside the CDR3, is EADIYQTPRYLVIGTGKKITLECSQTMGHDKMYWYQQDPGMELHLIHYSYGVNSTEKGDLSSESTVSRIRTEHFPLTLESARPSHTSQYLCATGGGTETQYFGPGTRLLVL.

V and J are TRBV5-1 and TRBJ1-1; D may be TRBD1 (6 bases). This CDR3 contains 13 residues. V lost 4 bases, J lost 0 bases, and 7 bases lay in between. Per the germline V gene, CDR1 is SGHRS and CDR2 is YFSETQ. The CDR3 sequence is CASSDRMNTEAFF. The CDR3 DNA reads as TGCGCCAGCAGCGACAGGATGAACACTGAAGCTTTCTTT.

The chain has TRBV28 and TRBJ2-3, with D maybe TRBD2 (6 bases). Trimming removed 5 bases at V and 3 bases at J, with 9 bases between. There are 13 residues in the CDR3. Germline V gene lookup returns CDR1 MDHEN and CDR2 SYDVKM. This CDR3 reads CASSKGGTDTQYF. CDR3 nucleotide sequence: TGTGCCAGCAGTAAGGGAGGAACAGATACGCAGTATTTT. Full variable domain (missing parts from reference TRBV28 and TRBJ2-3): DVKVTQSSRYLVKRTGEKVFLECVQDMDHENMFWYRQDPGLGLRLIYFSYDVKMKEKGDIPEGYSVSREKKERFSLILESASTNQTSMYLCASSKGGTDTQYFGPGTRLTVL.

This chain links TRBV5-1 with TRBJ2-1, with 9 bases that match TRBD2. The CDR3 covers 15 residues. Germline lookup yields CDR1 SGHRS and CDR2 YFSETQ. The V and J ends lost 4 bases and 4 bases, in that order; junction bases with no gene match: 6. The CDR3 coding sequence is TGCGCCAGCAGCAAGCCTAGCGGGACATACAATGAGCAGTTCTTC. The encoded protein is CASSKPSGTYNEQFF.

The rearrangement joins TRBV2 to TRBJ2-4; 11 nucleotides line up with TRBD2. CDR3 size: 18 residues. Trimming cost V 5 bases and J 2 bases; bases outside gene matches: 11. Germline CDR1 SNHLY, CDR2 FYNNEI. The CDR3 sequence is CASSTLLAGGVSKNIQYF. The CDR3 bases are TGTGCCAGCAGTACTCTTCTAGCGGGAGGTGTGTCCAAAAACATTCAGTACTTC.

The gene calls are TRBV18 and TRBJ1-1; D is unclear. CDR1 is KGHSH, CDR2 LQKENI, per germline. Trimming removed 2 bases at V and 5 bases at J, with 9 bases between. The CDR3 runs to 13 residues. CDR3 DNA: TGTGCCAGCTCACCAAATCCGGGTACTGAAGCTTTCTTT. Amino acid sequence: CASSPNPGTEAFF.

This chain uses TRBV2 with TRBJ2-5, with D unclear. The CDR3 has 15 amino acids. Looked up from germline, CDR1 is SNHLY and CDR2 is FYNNEI. V was shortened by 6 bases and J by 2 bases, with 16 bases between the two germline ends. CDR3 sequence reads: CASSDRAVGQETQYF. The CDR3 nucleotides are TGTGCCAGCAGCGACCGTGCGGTCGGGCAAGAGACCCAGTACTTC.

The rearrangement links TRBV27 to TRBJ2-5; 7 bases map to TRBD2. Unmatched junction bases numbered 3, after V lost 6 bases and J lost 2 bases. This CDR3 is 13 amino acids long. Germline V gene lookup returns CDR1 MNHEY and CDR2 SMNVEV (reference sequence). The CDR3 region has the DNA TGTGCCAGCAGGGGACTAACTCAAGAGACCCAGTACTTC. Protein sequence: CASRGLTQETQYF.

The chain is built from TRBV10-3 and TRBJ1-2; D is perhaps TRBD1 (6 bases). CDR3 length: 13 residues. Germline-derived CDR1 and CDR2 are ENHRY and SYGVKD. V lost 2 bases and J lost 3, with 7 bases in between. The CDR3 DNA follows: TGTGCCATCAGTGAGGACAGGTACTATGGCTACACCTTC. It encodes CAISEDRYYGYTF.

The V call is TRBV5-1, the J call TRBJ2-3; the D gene is possibly TRBD2 (5 bases). The CDR3 extends over 14 amino acids. Germline V CDR1 and CDR2: SGHRS, YFSETQ. V was trimmed by 2 bases and J by 4 bases, leaving 11 bases between them. The CDR3 reads CASSLLSDADTQYF. The CDR3 bases are TGCGCCAGCAGCTTACTTAGCGACGCAGATACGCAGTATTTT.